This T cell receptor (beta chain) was retrieved from a study of T-cell memory formation after mild COVID-19. Across the whole study: TCR clustering was largely donor specific.

Study results and caveats: Among contracting clones, CD4+ were mainly CM/EM and CD8+ enriched in EMRA. Some SARS-CoV-2-responding clones were already detected in memory before infection.

Trimming removed 0 bases from V and 7 bases from J, with 17 bases in between. The CDR3 is made up of 16 amino acids. Looked up from germline, CDR1 is SGHVS and CDR2 is FNYEAQ. In the case of this clonotype: Its antigen is undetermined.

Sample barcodes and UMIs were carried by the TCR alpha and TCR beta cDNA libraries that 5'RACE generated with constant-segment primers. TCRdb re-called the 5' RACE reads through MiXCR, storing one row per CDR3 protein. Among some 310,000 distinct CDR3 sequences, 20% to 25% were seen once, and the ten largest hold approximately 22%. This chain links TRBV7-6 with TRBJ2-3; no clear D. Sequenced sample: PBMCs or a T cell subset sorted from them (not recorded which). This TCR was sampled from a man younger than 30 who had mild COVID-19 (a few samples of this study predate the infection). Cell type and time point are not known. The CDR3 spells CASSLADQLAVHTQYF. In DNA, the CDR3 is TGTGCCAGCAGCTTAGCGGATCAGCTCGCTGTTCATACGCAGTATTTT.